The present T cell receptor (beta chain) was sequenced within a study of Graves' ophthalmopathy and Graves' hyperthyroidism. On the study more broadly: Ahead of any treatment, peripheral blood was obtained at the initial diagnosis.

Beta-chain TCR CDR3 regions were amplified from RNA transcripts. Second-round multiplex PCR followed a first-round RT-PCR using HTBI primers. Via MiXCR, TCRdb re-called the multiplex PCR reads, giving one row per CDR3 protein. The sample has about 400,000 distinct CDR3 sequences, 15% to 20% seen once; the top ten hold 1.6%. Ten or more counts support this clonotype. CDR3 length equals 14 residues. With 0 bases removed from V and 6 bases from J, the gap between germline ends came to 11 bases. Per germline, CDR1 SGHTA and CDR2 FQGNSA. Ophthalmopathic donors had moderate-to-severe activity, CAS ≥3 and NOSPECS ≥4, with disease that had lasted under 3 months. Other autoimmune disease, uncontrolled infection, pregnancy and lactation led to exclusion.

The V call is TRBV7-2, the J call TRBJ2-5; D may correspond to TRBD1 or TRBD2 (6 bases each). Input material: peripheral blood. The TCR comes from a woman in her late teens or twenties with Graves' ophthalmopathy. The CDR3 loop is CASSLAGGMKTQYF. The CDR3 DNA is TGTGCCAGCAGCTTAGCCGGGGGCATGAAGACCCAGTACTTC.